This T cell receptor (beta chain) was sequenced during a study of radiotherapy plus CTLA-4 blockade in lung cancer. The CDR3 loop spans 17 amino acids. Germline-derived CDR1 and CDR2 are LNHDA and SQIVND (reference sequence). Trimming pared 3 bases from V and 0 bases from J, leaving 15 bases between. Using immunoSEQ multiplex PCR, the repertoire was profiled, and TCRdb retains in-frame clones only, with some absent. The sample carries 35,000 to 40,000 clones, 80% to 90% recorded once. This TCR came from a human donor with non-small cell lung cancer whose response to radiotherapy plus ipilimumab could not be evaluated. The input for sequencing was peripheral blood, taken from a patient treated with radiotherapy plus ipilimumab. The chain uses TRBV19 and TRBJ1-5, with a weak D call TRBD1 (6 bases). The DNA of the CDR3 is TGTGCCAGTAGTATTGTACAGGGTGGGAGTAGCAATCAGCCCCAGCATTTT. The encoded protein is CASSIVQGGSSNQPQHF.